The rows below give T cell receptor beta chains drawn from one sample of a study of T-cell memory formation after mild COVID-19. TCRdb re-called the 5' RACE reads through MiXCR, storing one row per CDR3 protein. The table shows 140,000 or so distinct CDR3 sequences, with roughly 6.3% occurring only once. The sample was PBMCs or a T cell subset sorted from them (not recorded which). The origin of the receptors is an adult woman who had mild COVID-19 (a few samples of this study predate the infection). Cell type and time point are not known. CDR3s include the opening cysteine and the closing phenylalanine or tryptophan. The D gene is left open where the match is weak. For some rows the clone size is stated as once, few or many, or as a class when expanded; others skip it.

>.|TRBV7-9|13|TRBJ2-7|.
CASSLAATAEQYF
TGTGCCAGCAGCTTAGCGGCTACAGCCGAGCAGTACTTC
>TRBD2|TRBV5-8|14|TRBJ2-5|many
CASSLRLAVRTQYF
TGTGCCAGCAGCTTGCGGCTAGCGGTTCGGACCCAGTACTTC
>TRBD1|TRBV3-1|14|TRBJ2-7|.
CASSHSGTGFEQYF
TGTGCCAGCAGCCACTCGGGGACAGGGTTCGAGCAGTACTTC
>.|TRBV6-1|15|TRBJ1-6|.
CASSELAGAGSPLHF
TGTGCCAGCAGTGAATTGGCGGGGGCTGGTTCACCCCTCCACTTT
>TRBD1|TRBV19|15|TRBJ2-3|many
CASSPRTGTTDTQYF
TGTGCCAGTAGTCCTAGGACAGGGACGACAGATACGCAGTATTTT
>.|TRBV30|13|TRBJ2-5|few
CAWSIGTSETQYF
TGTGCCTGGAGTATCGGGACATCTGAGACCCAGTACTTC
>TRBD2|TRBV28|16|TRBJ2-1|many
CASSSQTSGGRYEQFF
TGTGCCAGCAGTTCCCAGACTAGCGGGGGGAGGTATGAGCAGTTCTTC
>TRBD2|TRBV20-1|15|TRBJ2-1|.
CSAINWFGGGGEQFF
TGCAGTGCTATAAACTGGTTTGGCGGGGGAGGTGAGCAGTTCTTC
>.|TRBV7-2|16|TRBJ2-5|few
CASNLGPAGGQETQYF
TGTGCCAGCAACTTAGGTCCAGCGGGTGGGCAAGAGACCCAGTACTTC
>.|TRBV3-1|16|TRBJ2-3|.
CASSAATGAGTDTQYF
TGTGCCAGCAGCGCAGCGACAGGTGCTGGCACAGATACGCAGTATTTT
>.|TRBV5-1|14|TRBJ2-1|few
CASSQDRLYNEQFF
TGCGCCAGCAGCCAGGACCGCCTGTACAATGAGCAGTTCTTC
>.|TRBV12-3/TRBV12-4|13|TRBJ2-2|many
CASSFGRAGELFF
TGTGCCAGCAGTTTCGGGCGCGCCGGGGAGCTGTTTTTT
>TRBD2|TRBV5-1|15|TRBJ2-5|.
CASSLAGTREETQYF
TGCGCCAGCAGCTTGGCGGGGACTAGAGAAGAGACCCAGTACTTC
>.|TRBV14|17|TRBJ2-2|.
CASSQRGWGAMAGELFF
TGTGCCAGCAGCCAACGTGGATGGGGGGCTATGGCCGGGGAGCTGTTTTTT
>.|TRBV19|16|TRBJ2-1|.
CASSRLGGGLNVEQFF
TGTGCCAGTAGCCGCCTCGGGGGAGGACTAAATGTTGAGCAGTTCTTC
>TRBD1|TRBV12-3/TRBV12-4|16|TRBJ1-3|few
CASSSGTGGRGNTIYF
TGTGCCAGCAGTTCCGGGACAGGGGGACGGGGAAACACCATATATTTT
>TRBD2|TRBV7-2|17|TRBJ2-3|.
CASRPAGLAGAPDTQYF
TGTGCCAGCAGACCAGCAGGACTAGCGGGAGCCCCAGATACGCAGTATTTT
>.|TRBV10-3|13|TRBJ1-4|many
CAISFSSDEKLFF
TGTGCCATCAGTTTTAGCAGCGATGAAAAACTGTTTTTT
>TRBD1|TRBV19|19|TRBJ2-6|.
CASSTKPGQGAQGANVLTF
TGTGCCAGTAGTACCAAACCGGGACAGGGGGCGCAAGGGGCCAACGTCCTGACTTTC
>TRBD1|TRBV5-1|15|TRBJ2-7|few
CASSLEPGGEYEQYF
TGCGCCAGCAGCTTGGAGCCAGGGGGCGAATACGAGCAGTACTTC